These 26 T cell receptor beta chains came from one sample sequenced in a study of cytomegalovirus exposure and HLA in healthy donors. Both 60 Vbeta primers and 13 Jbeta primers went into the PCR. Assay: immunoSEQ multiplex PCR; the TCRdb copy retains only in-frame clones and omits some. The sample lists over 130,000 clones, 79% seen once, with 6% to 6.5% in the top ten. Source material: PBMCs. Receptor source: a man aged 45-65 years in good health and CMV-seropositive.

This clone was recorded once. This chain connects TRBV5-4 to TRBJ2-7; 8 nucleotides align to TRBD2. This CDR3 is built from 15 residues. The junction had 9 bases not matched to a gene; V was cut back by 4 bases and J by 3 bases. Germline V gene sequence: CDR1 SGHNT, CDR2 YYREEE (reference sequence). Here the CDR3 reads CASSQSGRADYEQYF. CDR3 nucleotides: TGTGCCAGCAGCCAAAGCGGGAGAGCTGACTACGAGCAGTACTTC.

The CDR3 region is CASSEFREGEQFF. The CDR3 nucleotides read TGCGCCAGCAGTGAGTTTAGAGAGGGTGAGCAGTTCTTC. V usage is TRBV10-1 and J usage is TRBJ2-1; D possibly corresponds to TRBD2 (5 bases). V was pared by 1 base and J by 9 bases, with 10 bases between. This CDR3 is built from 13 residues. Germline lookup yields CDR1 WNHNN and CDR2 SYGVQD (reference sequence).

This sequence joins TRBV5-1 and TRBJ1-3; unclear D gene. Trimming took off 0 bases at V and 1 base at J, with 11 bases between the two ends. The CDR3 extends over 16 amino acids. Germline lookup yields CDR1 SGHRS and CDR2 YFSETQ. In nucleotides, the CDR3 is TGCGCCAGCAGCTTGGAAGGAGGCATGTCTGGAAACACCATATATTTT. It codes for CASSLEGGMSGNTIYF.

The table lists this clone with a few counts. The rearrangement links TRBV4-1 to TRBJ1-5; D gene uncertain. The V gene's germline CDR1 is MGHRA and CDR2 YSYEKL. Trimming removed 0 bases at V and 3 bases at J, with 9 bases between. The CDR3 extends over 15 amino acids. In DNA, the CDR3 is TGCGCCAGCAGCCAAGATCGAGGGTCCAATCAGCCCCAGCATTTT. Its protein is CASSQDRGSNQPQHF.

The V and J genes are TRBV27 and TRBJ1-5; possible D gene TRBD1, 6 bases. V was pared by 3 bases and J by 4 bases, with 16 bases between. The CDR3 sequence is 16 residues long. The germline V gene encodes CDR1 MNHEY and CDR2 SMNVEV (reference sequence). The CDR3 nucleotides read TGTGCCAGCAGTTTGAAATGGGGAGGGGGTAATCAGCCCCAGCATTTT. Translated: CASSLKWGGGNQPQHF.

The rearrangement links TRBV5-1 to TRBJ2-5; D may be TRBD1 (6 bases). The CDR3 extends over 13 amino acids. V was trimmed by 1 base and J by 5 bases, leaving 9 bases between them. The germline V gene has CDR1 SGHRS and CDR2 YFSETQ. The CDR3 coding sequence is TGCGCCAGCAGCTTGTCTCAGGGGGAGACCCAGTACTTC. Translated: CASSLSQGETQYF.

This clone came up a few times. The chain links TRBV27 to TRBJ1-1; 8 positions agree with TRBD1. This CDR3 has 15 amino acids. Germline lookup yields CDR1 MNHEY and CDR2 SMNVEV (reference sequence). V was clipped by 5 bases and J by 0 bases; unmatched bases: 5. CDR3 nucleotides: TGTGCCAGCAGTCCCCGACAGGGGATGAACACTGAAGCTTTCTTT. Protein product: CASSPRQGMNTEAFF.

The V gene is TRBV5-6, the J gene TRBJ1-2; the D gene is possibly TRBD1 (6 bases). V was clipped by 4 bases and J by 0 bases, with 13 bases between them. This CDR3 has 15 residues. The V gene's germline CDR1 is SGHDT and CDR2 YYEEEE. The CDR3 is CASSPDRRTNYGYTF. In DNA, the CDR3 is TGTGCCAGCAGCCCCGACAGGAGGACTAACTATGGCTACACCTTC.

The chain employs TRBV6-5 and TRBJ2-7; possibly TRBD1 for D (6 bases). V lost 6 bases and J 3 bases, leaving 18 bases between the germline ends. Germline CDR1 MNHEY, CDR2 SVGAGI. This CDR3 has 15 residues. Here the CDR3 DNA reads TGTGCCAGCAGACAAAACAGGGCCACTTACTACGAGCAGTACTTC. Protein sequence: CASRQNRATYYEQYF.

This clone has just a few counts. The V and J genes are TRBV5-4 and TRBJ2-3; no clear D. This CDR3 region has 13 residues. Trimming shortened V by 0 bases and J by 4 bases, and 6 bases separated the two germline ends. Germline-derived CDR1 and CDR2 are SGHNT and YYREEE (reference sequence). CDR3 loop: CASSLVPSDTQYF. The CDR3 DNA is TGTGCCAGCAGCTTGGTCCCCTCAGATACGCAGTATTTT.

The chain combines TRBV7-8 with TRBJ2-2; 8 nucleotides match TRBD1. The germline V gene encodes CDR1 SGHVS and CDR2 FQNEAQ. There are 15 residues in the CDR3. The J segment lost 0 bases and the V segment lost 6 bases, leaving 3 bases of the junction unmatched. The CDR3 loop reads CASSLQGANTGELFF. The CDR3 DNA reads TGTGCCAGCAGTTTACAGGGGGCGAACACCGGGGAGCTGTTTTTT.

This sequence joins TRBV2 and TRBJ1-5, with D perhaps matching TRBD1 (6 bases). CDR1 and CDR2 from the germline V gene are SNHLY and FYNNEI. V lost 7 bases and J lost 3, with 10 bases in between. This CDR3 is built from 13 residues. As DNA, the CDR3 is TGTGCCAGCATGCGACAGGCCAATCAGCCCCAGCATTTT. Translating it yields CASMRQANQPQHF.

The rearrangement uses TRBV7-9 and TRBJ1-1; 9 nucleotides agree with TRBD1. V shed 7 bases, J shed 5 bases, and the junction held 11 bases outside the gene matches. This CDR3 has 15 residues. CDR1 and CDR2 from the germline V gene are SEHNR and FQNEAQ (reference sequence). CDR3 sequence: CASTTFRDRETEAFF. In DNA form, the CDR3 reads TGTGCCAGCACAACATTCCGGGACAGGGAAACTGAAGCTTTCTTT.

The chain has TRBV30 and TRBJ1-6; D is undetermined. This CDR3 is built from 15 residues. Germline values: CDR1 GTSNPN, CDR2 SVGIG (reference sequence). Trimming shortened V by 3 bases and J by 4 bases, and 13 bases separated the two germline ends. CDR3 in DNA: TGTGCCTGGAGGGCCAGCAGGCGTTATAATTCACCCCTCCACTTT. Protein sequence: CAWRASRRYNSPLHF.

The table lists this clone with a count of one. The chain combines TRBV4-1 with TRBJ2-7, with D possibly matching TRBD1 (6 bases). Germline V gives CDR1 MGHRA, CDR2 YSYEKL. Trimming shortened V by 3 bases and J by 6 bases, and 9 bases separated the two germline ends. The CDR3 extends over 12 amino acids. The CDR3 DNA follows: TGCGCCAGCAGCCAGGGGGCCGGCGAGCAGTACTTC. Amino acid sequence: CASSQGAGEQYF.

This sequence joins TRBV7-9 and TRBJ2-1; 11 bases fit TRBD2. V dropped 7 bases and J dropped 7; count of bases not matched to a gene: 9. The CDR3 has 15 residues. CDR1 and CDR2 from the germline V gene are SEHNR and FQNEAQ (reference sequence). The CDR3: CASTTTSGSLNEQFF. The CDR3 DNA follows: TGTGCCAGCACCACCACTAGCGGGAGTTTAAATGAGCAGTTCTTC.

V gene TRBV9 combines with J gene TRBJ1-6, with D possibly matching TRBD1 (5 bases). The CDR3 extends over 16 amino acids. Germline V CDR1 and CDR2: SGDLS, YYNGEE. Trimming stripped 0 bases from V and 5 bases from J, with 12 bases between. The CDR3 sequence is CASSVGWGGHNSPLHF. CDR3 coding DNA: TGTGCCAGCAGCGTAGGATGGGGGGGACATAATTCACCCCTCCACTTT.

J is TRBJ2-1 and V is TRBV5-1; 8 bases agree with TRBD2. J was trimmed by 2 bases and V by 4 bases; bases with no gene match: 5. The germline gives CDR1 SGHRS, CDR2 YFSETQ. This CDR3 has 15 residues. This CDR3 reads CASSTTSGPYNEQFF. In DNA, the CDR3 is TGCGCCAGCAGCACCACTAGCGGCCCCTACAATGAGCAGTTCTTC.

This chain uses TRBV5-4 with TRBJ2-7; TRBD2 aligns across 7 bases. The germline V gene has CDR1 SGHNT and CDR2 YYREEE (reference sequence). Trimming removed 0 bases from V and 3 bases from J; junction bases left unmatched: 3. The CDR3 length is 14 residues. CDR3 sequence reads: CASSLARGNYEQYF. The CDR3 DNA follows: TGTGCCAGCAGCTTGGCGCGGGGGAACTACGAGCAGTACTTC.

The CDR3 bases are TGTGCCAGCAGCCCACAGGGGATGTCATACAATGAGCAGTTCTTC. As protein: CASSPQGMSYNEQFF. The V gene is TRBV11-1, the J gene TRBJ2-1; TRBD1 matches 7 bases. This CDR3 is 15 amino acids long. Germline CDR1 is SGHAT and CDR2 is FQDESV (reference sequence). J lost 4 bases, V lost 5 bases, and 8 bases had no gene match.

V usage is TRBV28 and J usage is TRBJ1-6; TRBD1 might be the D (6 bases). The CDR3 totals 14 residues. V was trimmed by 6 bases and J by 10 bases, leaving 16 bases between them. The germline CDR1 and CDR2 sequences are MDHEN and SYDVKM. In nucleotides, the CDR3 is TGTGCCAGCAGCCCACCCCCGGGGGGCTCACCCCTCCACTTT. Protein sequence: CASSPPPGGSPLHF.

This sequence joins TRBV9 and TRBJ2-7; 7 nucleotides align to TRBD2. J lost 7 bases, V lost 0 bases, and 7 bases had no gene match. This CDR3 has 14 residues. The germline V gene encodes CDR1 SGDLS and CDR2 YYNGEE. As DNA, the CDR3 is TGTGCCAGCAGCGTAGGACCCCTGGGAGGGGAGCAGTACTTC. Protein product: CASSVGPLGGEQYF.

V usage is TRBV28 and J usage is TRBJ1-5, with D uncertain. With 6 bases removed from V and 4 bases from J, the gap between germline ends came to 10 bases. This CDR3 contains 13 residues. Germline CDR1 is MDHEN and CDR2 is SYDVKM. The CDR3 spells CASRRDPNQPQHF. The CDR3 coding sequence is TGTGCCAGCAGACGGGATCCTAATCAGCCCCAGCATTTT.

V is TRBV19 and J is TRBJ1-5, with TRBD1 as a possible D gene (5 bases). Per the germline V gene, CDR1 is LNHDA and CDR2 is SQIVND (reference sequence). This CDR3 is 16 amino acids long. Deletions cut 6 bases from V and 4 bases from J, with 19 bases between. The CDR3 nucleotides read TGTGCCAGTAGGCGCCCAGGGCCCCTCAAAAATCAGCCCCAGCATTTT. Its protein is CASRRPGPLKNQPQHF.

In nucleotides, the CDR3 is TGCGCCAGCAGTGACCACCGGACAGGGGATTACAATGAGCAGTTCTTC. Protein product: CASSDHRTGDYNEQFF. The rearrangement joins TRBV10-1 to TRBJ2-1; 9 bases agree with TRBD1. V lost 3 bases and J lost 4; bases outside the gene matches: 7. This CDR3 spans 16 amino acids. Germline lookup yields CDR1 WNHNN and CDR2 SYGVQD (reference sequence).

The V call is TRBV28, the J call TRBJ2-3; perhaps TRBD2 as D (7 bases). Between the trimmed V and J ends, which lost 6 bases and 4 bases, there was a span of 17 bases. The CDR3 is 15 residues long. CDR1 and CDR2 from the germline V gene are MDHEN and SYDVKM. As DNA, the CDR3 is TGTGCCAGCAGCCTTCCTGGGGGGGCGGCAGATACGCAGTATTTT. Its protein product is CASSLPGGAADTQYF.